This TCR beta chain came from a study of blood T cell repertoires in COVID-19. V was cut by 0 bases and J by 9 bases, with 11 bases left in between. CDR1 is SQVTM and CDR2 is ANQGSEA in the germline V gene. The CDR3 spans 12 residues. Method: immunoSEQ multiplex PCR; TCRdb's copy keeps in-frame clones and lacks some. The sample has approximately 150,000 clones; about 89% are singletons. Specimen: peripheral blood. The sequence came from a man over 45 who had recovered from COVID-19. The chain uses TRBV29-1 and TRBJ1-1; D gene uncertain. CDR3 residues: CSVEDHSEKAFF. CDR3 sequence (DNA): TGCAGCGTTGAAGATCATTCGGAGAAAGCTTTCTTT. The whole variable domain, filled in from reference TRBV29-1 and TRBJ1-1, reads SAVISQKPSRDICQRGTSLTIQCQVDSQVTMMFWYRQQPGQSLTLIATANQGSEATYESGFVIDKFPISRPNLTFSTLTVSNMSPEDSSIYLCSVEDHSEKAFFGQGTRLTVV.